These 15 T cell receptor beta chains originate from one sample sequenced in a study of beta chain features in type 1 diabetes. The isolated RNA, all of it, was reverse transcribed, so expressed TCRB transcripts were what got sequenced. Sequencing used immunoSEQ multiplex PCR; TCRdb keeps in-frame clones, though not all of them. The data contain roughly 170,000 clones, approximately 13% of them seen just once; the ten biggest clones take up about 0.59%. Sequencing was done on a sample of central memory CD4+ T cells from blood. The receptors stem from a young woman in good health.

This clone is a singleton in its sample. The chain uses TRBV28 and TRBJ2-1; TRBD2 matches at 9 bases. This CDR3 contains 11 residues. V gave up 10 bases and J gave up 15 bases; unmatched junction bases: 10. Germline V lookup: CDR1 MDHEN, CDR2 SYDVKM. CDR3 loop: CATWGKREVFF. The CDR3 DNA follows: TGTGCCACCTGGGGGAAGCGGGAGGTGTTCTTC.

The CDR3 DNA is TGCAGCGCGAGCGCCCCGGACAGGGGTTATACCGGGGAGCTGTTTTTT. Its protein product is CSASAPDRGYTGELFF. The chain joins TRBV29-1 to TRBJ2-2; 9 bases are a match to TRBD1. V lost 7 bases to trimming and J lost 5 bases; unmatched junction nucleotides: 14. The CDR3 has 16 residues. Germline values: CDR1 SQVTM, CDR2 ANQGSEA.

This clone was seen more than once but under ten times. The J gene is TRBJ2-1, the V gene TRBV7-8; the match to TRBD1 covers 7 bases. The V and J ends lost 4 bases and 8 bases, in that order; junction bases with no gene match: 11. CDR1 and CDR2 (germline): SGHVS, FQNEAQ. This CDR3 has 15 residues. The CDR3 bases are TGTGCCAGCAGCTCCGTAGGGGGCCGGATCCATGAGCAGTTCTTC. It yields the protein CASSSVGGRIHEQFF.

This sequence joins TRBV10-3 and TRBJ2-1, with 8 nucleotides matching TRBD2. From germline, CDR1 is ENHRY and CDR2 SYGVKD. The length of the CDR3 is 14 residues. V was pared by 6 bases and J by 8 bases, with 9 bases of the junction left unmatched. CDR3 amino acids: CAIREREPTDEQFF. The DNA for the CDR3 is TGTGCCATCAGGGAGCGGGAGCCGACGGATGAGCAGTTCTTC.

This chain's CDR3 is CASSYSGTRAETQYF. Here the CDR3 DNA reads TGCGCCAGCAGCTACTCCGGGACTAGAGCGGAGACCCAGTACTTC. This chain links TRBV5-1 with TRBJ2-5; 8 nucleotides line up with TRBD2. The V and J ends lost 3 bases and 5 bases, in that order; junction bases with no gene match: 9. The CDR3 length is 15 residues. Germline V gene lookup returns CDR1 SGHRS and CDR2 YFSETQ.

The genes are TRBV9 and TRBJ2-3, with D possibly being TRBD2 (6 bases). Trimming cost V 4 bases and J 7 bases, with 16 bases left between them. This CDR3 has 14 residues. The germline CDR1 and CDR2 sequences are SGDLS and YYNGEE. The CDR3, as DNA: TGTGCCAGCAGCCTACCCTCCGGGAGTAATACGCAGTATTTT. The encoded protein is CASSLPSGSNTQYF.

This chain connects TRBV11-2 to TRBJ2-1; 11 nucleotides line up with TRBD2. The CDR3 covers 15 residues. Per germline, CDR1 SGHAT and CDR2 FQNNGV. The V and J ends lost 4 bases and 7 bases, in that order; junction bases with no gene match: 6. CDR3 sequence (DNA): TGTGCCAGCAGCTCGCGACTAGCGGGAAATAATGAGCAGTTCTTC. Amino acids: CASSSRLAGNNEQFF.

V and J are TRBV9 and TRBJ1-1; D possibly corresponds to TRBD1 (6 bases). The germline V and J ends were trimmed by 0 bases and 7 bases, with 7 bases remaining between them. The CDR3 contains 12 residues. The V gene's germline CDR1 is SGDLS and CDR2 YYNGEE. Here the CDR3 DNA reads TGTGCCAGCAGCGTAGACAGGGATGAAGCTTTCTTT. This codes for CASSVDRDEAFF.

V usage is TRBV7-8 and J usage is TRBJ2-1; 8 bases align to TRBD2. The CDR3 extends over 15 amino acids. Germline values: CDR1 SGHVS, CDR2 FQNEAQ. V shed 0 bases, J shed 5 bases, and the junction held 3 bases outside the gene matches. DNA of the CDR3: TGTGCCAGCAGCTTAGCTGGACTAGCTGACAATGAGCAGTTCTTC. Encoded protein: CASSLAGLADNEQFF.

This clone was recorded a few times. This sequence joins TRBV29-1 and TRBJ2-5; 7 bases are a match to TRBD2. The J call may be faulty, since TRBJ2-7 better matches the DNA end. Germline loops: CDR1 SQVTM, CDR2 ANQGSEA. The CDR3 has 14 amino acids. The CDR3 loop is CSVETGRVTYEQYF. The CDR3 nucleotides read TGCAGCGTTGAAACGGGGAGGGTCACCTACGAGCAGTACTTC.

This clone was observed a handful of times. CDR3 residues: CAWSRPGLVGNEQFF. The CDR3 region has the DNA TGTGCCTGGAGCAGACCGGGACTGGTAGGGAATGAGCAGTTCTTC. This chain connects TRBV30 to TRBJ2-1, with TRBD2 as a possible D gene (6 bases). Germline CDR1 reads GTSNPN; CDR2 reads SVGIG (reference sequence). CDR3 length: 15 amino acids. Trimming removed 3 bases from V and 7 bases from J, with 19 bases in between.

This clone showed up just a few times. V gene TRBV7-8 combines with J gene TRBJ2-1, with 11 bases identical to TRBD2. V dropped 5 bases and J dropped 6; count of bases not matched to a gene: 9. Germline V gene sequence: CDR1 SGHVS, CDR2 FQNEAQ. This CDR3 is 16 amino acids long. CDR3 amino acids: CASSPGLAVVLNEQFF. The CDR3 region has the DNA TGTGCCAGCAGCCCGGGACTAGCGGTTGTTCTCAATGAGCAGTTCTTC. Filled out from reference TRBV7-8 and TRBJ2-1, the complete variable domain reads GAGVSQSPRYKVAKRGQDVALRCDPISGHVSLFWYQQALGQGPEFLTYFQNEAQLDKSGLPSDRFFAERPEGSVSTLKIQRTQQEDSAVYLCASSPGLAVVLNEQFFGPGTRLTVL.

This clone was found once. J is TRBJ1-5 and V is TRBV2; D uncertain. V lost 4 bases and J lost 0, with 7 bases in between. The CDR3 is 14 residues long. Per germline, CDR1 SNHLY and CDR2 FYNNEI. CDR3 DNA sequence: TGTGCCAGCAGTGCCGTACATAGCAATCAGCCCCAGCATTTT. Amino acids: CASSAVHSNQPQHF.

This rearrangement joins TRBV28 to TRBJ2-4; 7 bases line up with TRBD1. The CDR3 loop spans 16 amino acids. Per germline, CDR1 MDHEN and CDR2 SYDVKM. Trimming cost V 2 bases and J 1 base; bases outside gene matches: 5. CDR3 sequence: CASSLPLTGAKNIQYF. CDR3 nucleotides: TGTGCCAGCAGTTTACCCTTGACAGGGGCCAAAAACATTCAGTACTTC.

This clone was detected a few times. The gene calls are TRBV6-5 and TRBJ2-3; D not resolved. The CDR3 is 13 residues long. The germline V and J ends were trimmed by 2 bases and 5 bases, with 8 bases remaining between them. Germline V gene sequence: CDR1 MNHEY, CDR2 SVGAGI. CDR3 sequence (DNA): TGTGCCAGCAGTTACGGGCGTTTAGATACGCAGTATTTT. This gives the protein CASSYGRLDTQYF.